The present T cell receptor beta chain was sequenced within a study of spatial heterogeneity in lung cancer. Background on the study: A unique TCR and UMI combination showed up more than ten times in raw reads, on average. Study-wide results and limits: Ubiquitous expanded tumor TCRs were seen in blood more at resection than at follow-up.

Comment on this clonotype: The antigen remains undetermined.

The time point was: blood at routine non-recurrence follow-up after resection. Whole RNA, isolated from tumor, nontumor lung or frozen PBMC, was sequenced without prior sorting. The CDR3 runs to 15 residues. With 4 bases removed from V and 11 bases from J, the gap between germline ends came to 18 bases. Germline CDR1 and CDR2: KGHSH and LQKENI. TCRdb called the 5' RACE reads again in MiXCR, with one record for every CDR3 protein. The sample includes about 52,000 distinct CDR3 sequences, around 7% seen only once; the top ten take 35%. This TCR derives from a female donor with early-stage non-small cell lung cancer. The sample was PBMCs, taken at follow-up. The chain employs TRBV18 and TRBJ1-6, with D hard to call. The CDR3 protein is CASSHLDDLTTPLHF. The CDR3 bases are TGTGCCAGCTCACATTTAGACGACTTGACAACACCCCTCCACTTT.